This T cell receptor beta chain was captured in a study of T cells in Graves' hyperthyroidism and ophthalmopathy. Between the trimmed V and J ends, which lost 5 bases and 3 bases, there was a span of 15 bases. CDR1 and CDR2 from the germline V gene are SGHTA and FQGNSA. The CDR3 is 15 residues long. Researchers amplified the TCR beta CDR3 regions from RNA transcripts. Primed by the HTBI set, a first-round RT-PCR was run on the TCR CDR3. One entry per CDR3 protein results from TCRdb running MiXCR on the multiplex PCR reads. Of about 420,000 distinct CDR3 sequences in the sample, roughly an eighth were seen once. This clonotype was observed at least ten times. Stable Graves' hyperthyroidism meant no ophthalmopathy progression within 18 months. Diagnostic decisions used clinical symptoms, serum thyroxine and TRAb, thyroid ultrasound and orbital computed tomography.

This receptor was identified in a woman younger than 35 with Graves' hyperthyroidism. The chain links TRBV7-2 to TRBJ2-3, with D tentatively TRBD2 (6 bases). The sequencing input was blood. CDR3 in DNA: TGTGCCAGCAGCCCCCAGGGCGGGGAAACAGATACGCAGTATTTT. Protein product: CASSPQGGETDTQYF.